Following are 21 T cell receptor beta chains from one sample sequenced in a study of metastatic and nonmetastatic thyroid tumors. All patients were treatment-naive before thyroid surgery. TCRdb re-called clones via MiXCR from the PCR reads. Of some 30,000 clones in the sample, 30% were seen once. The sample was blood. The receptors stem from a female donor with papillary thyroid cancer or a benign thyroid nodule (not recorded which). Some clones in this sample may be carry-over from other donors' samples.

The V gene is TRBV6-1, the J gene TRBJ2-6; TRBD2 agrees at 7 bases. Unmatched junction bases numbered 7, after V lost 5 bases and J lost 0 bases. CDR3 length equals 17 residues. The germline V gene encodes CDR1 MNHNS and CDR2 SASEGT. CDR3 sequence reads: CASSRLAGRSGANVLTF. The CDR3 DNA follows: TGTGCCAGCAGTCGATTAGCGGGTCGCTCTGGGGCCAACGTCCTGACTTTC.

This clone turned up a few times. This chain's CDR3 is CASTFGRGETDEQYF. Written as DNA, the CDR3 is TGTGCCAGCACATTTGGGCGGGGGGAAACCGACGAGCAGTACTTC. This chain connects TRBV6-1 to TRBJ2-7; 8 bases agree with TRBD2. CDR1 and CDR2 (germline): MNHNS, SASEGT. V shed 7 bases and J 5 bases; nucleotides not matched to a gene: 13. CDR3 length: 15 residues.

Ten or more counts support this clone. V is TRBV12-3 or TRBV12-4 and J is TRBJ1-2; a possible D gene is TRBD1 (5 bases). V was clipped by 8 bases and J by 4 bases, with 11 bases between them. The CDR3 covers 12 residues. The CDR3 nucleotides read TGTGCCAGCTGGGGGGGGGGCTATGGCTACACCTTC. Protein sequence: CASWGGGYGYTF.

The CDR3 spells CASTDTGDFNSPLHF. The CDR3 coding sequence is TGTGCCAGTACCGATACTGGTGACTTTAATTCACCCCTCCACTTT. J is TRBJ1-6 and V is TRBV19; no reliable D call. The CDR3 runs to 15 residues. Germline assignment: CDR1 LNHDA and CDR2 SQIVND (reference sequence). V lost 7 bases to trimming and J lost 6 bases, with 16 bases between them.

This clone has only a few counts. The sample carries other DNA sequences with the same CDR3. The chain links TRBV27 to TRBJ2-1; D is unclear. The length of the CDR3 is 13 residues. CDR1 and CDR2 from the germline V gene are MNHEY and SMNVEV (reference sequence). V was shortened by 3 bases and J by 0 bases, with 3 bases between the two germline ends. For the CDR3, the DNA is TGTGCCAGCAGTTTTGACTCCTACAATGAGCAGTTCTTC. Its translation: CASSFDSYNEQFF.

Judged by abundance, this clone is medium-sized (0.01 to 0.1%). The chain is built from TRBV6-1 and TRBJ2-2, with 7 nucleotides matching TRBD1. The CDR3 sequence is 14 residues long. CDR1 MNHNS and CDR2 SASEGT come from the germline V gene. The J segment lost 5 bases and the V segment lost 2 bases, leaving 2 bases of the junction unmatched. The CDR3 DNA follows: TGTGCCAGCAGTGAAATGACAGGGACCGGGGAGCTGTTTTTT. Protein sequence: CASSEMTGTGELFF.

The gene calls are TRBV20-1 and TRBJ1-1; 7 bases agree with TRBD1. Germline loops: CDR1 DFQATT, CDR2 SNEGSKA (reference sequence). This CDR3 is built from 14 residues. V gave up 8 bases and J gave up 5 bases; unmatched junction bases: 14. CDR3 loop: CSTRSHSGGTEAFF. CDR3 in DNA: TGCAGTACACGCTCACACTCAGGGGGGACTGAAGCTTTCTTT.

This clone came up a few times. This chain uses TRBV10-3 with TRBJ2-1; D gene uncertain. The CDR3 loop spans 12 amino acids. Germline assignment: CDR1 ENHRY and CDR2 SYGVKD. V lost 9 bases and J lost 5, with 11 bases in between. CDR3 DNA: TGTGCCATTGTCTGGGAAAACAATGAGCAGTTCTTC. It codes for CAIVWENNEQFF.

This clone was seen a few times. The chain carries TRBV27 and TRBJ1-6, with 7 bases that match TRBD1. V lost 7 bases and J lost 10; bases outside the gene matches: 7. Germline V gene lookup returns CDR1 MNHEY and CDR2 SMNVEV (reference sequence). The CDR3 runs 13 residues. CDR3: CASKKTGPSPLHF. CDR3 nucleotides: TGTGCCAGCAAAAAGACAGGGCCCTCACCCCTCCACTTT.

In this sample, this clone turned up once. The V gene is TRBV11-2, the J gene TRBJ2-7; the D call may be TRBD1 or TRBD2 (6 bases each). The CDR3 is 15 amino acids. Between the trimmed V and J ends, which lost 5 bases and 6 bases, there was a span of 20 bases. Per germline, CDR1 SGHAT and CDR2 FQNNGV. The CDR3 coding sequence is TGTGCCAGCAGCACATACCAGAGGGGGGTATCCGAGCAGTACTTC. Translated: CASSTYQRGVSEQYF.

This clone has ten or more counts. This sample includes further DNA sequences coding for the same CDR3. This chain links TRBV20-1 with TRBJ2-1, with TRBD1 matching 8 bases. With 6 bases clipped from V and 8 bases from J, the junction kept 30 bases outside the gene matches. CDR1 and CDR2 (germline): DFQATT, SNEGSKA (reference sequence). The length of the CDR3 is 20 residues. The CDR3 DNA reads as TGCAGTGCCAGATCTGACCCTCGGGACAGGTCTGATGGGAATAGCTATGAGCAGTTCTTC. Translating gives CSARSDPRDRSDGNSYEQFF.

This CDR3 reads CASGFSQNSPLHF. CDR3 nucleotides: TGTGCCAGCGGATTTTCCCAAAATTCACCCCTCCACTTT. The J gene is TRBJ1-6, the V gene TRBV11-2; no clear D. The CDR3 is 13 residues long. Germline V lookup: CDR1 SGHAT, CDR2 FQNNGV. V was clipped by 8 bases and J by 7 bases, with 12 bases between them.

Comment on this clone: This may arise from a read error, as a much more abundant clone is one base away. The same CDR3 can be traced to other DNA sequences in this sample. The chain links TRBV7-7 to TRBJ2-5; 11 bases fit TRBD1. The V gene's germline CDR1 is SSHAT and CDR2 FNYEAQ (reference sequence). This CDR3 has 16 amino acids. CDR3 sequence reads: CASSPRAGTGGETQYF. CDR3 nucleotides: TGTGCTAGCAGCCCCCGTGCCGGGACAGGGGGAGAGACCCAGTACTTC.

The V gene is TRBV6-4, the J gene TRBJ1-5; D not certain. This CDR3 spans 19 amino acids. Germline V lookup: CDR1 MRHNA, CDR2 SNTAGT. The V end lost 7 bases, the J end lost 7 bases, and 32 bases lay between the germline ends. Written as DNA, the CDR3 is TGTGCCAGCACCACCCTCCCCCCCCGAGGGTGGGTAGGTGGGCAGCCCCAGCATTTT. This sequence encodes CASTTLPPRGWVGGQPQHF.

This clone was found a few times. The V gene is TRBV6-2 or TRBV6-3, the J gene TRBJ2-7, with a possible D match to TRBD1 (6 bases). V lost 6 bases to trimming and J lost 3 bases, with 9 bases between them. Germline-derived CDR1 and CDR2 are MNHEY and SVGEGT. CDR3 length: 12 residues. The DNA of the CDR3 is TGTGCCAGCAGGGCGGACAGCTACGAGCAGTACTTC. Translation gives CASRADSYEQYF.

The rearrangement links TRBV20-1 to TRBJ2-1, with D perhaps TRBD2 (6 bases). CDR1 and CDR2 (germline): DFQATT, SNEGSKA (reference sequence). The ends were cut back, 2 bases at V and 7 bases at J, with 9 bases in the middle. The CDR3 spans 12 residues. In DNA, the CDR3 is TGCAGTGCTAGACGGAGCGGGAATGAGCAGTTCTTC. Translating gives CSARRSGNEQFF.

The CDR3 nucleotides are TGTGCCAGCAGTTCGTCACCGGAAAACAATCAGCCCCAGCATTTT. Its translation: CASSSSPENNQPQHF. V is TRBV28 and J is TRBJ1-5; D gene uncertain. There are 15 residues in the CDR3. The V and J ends lost 4 bases and 3 bases respectively, with 13 bases between them. The V gene's germline CDR1 is MDHEN and CDR2 SYDVKM.

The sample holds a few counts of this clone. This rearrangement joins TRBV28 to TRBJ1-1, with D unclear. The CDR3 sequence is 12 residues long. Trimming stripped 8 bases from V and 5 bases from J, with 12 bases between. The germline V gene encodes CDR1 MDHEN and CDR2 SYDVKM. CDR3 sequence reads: CASYLLGTEAFF. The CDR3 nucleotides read TGTGCCAGCTATCTCCTGGGGACTGAAGCTTTCTTT.

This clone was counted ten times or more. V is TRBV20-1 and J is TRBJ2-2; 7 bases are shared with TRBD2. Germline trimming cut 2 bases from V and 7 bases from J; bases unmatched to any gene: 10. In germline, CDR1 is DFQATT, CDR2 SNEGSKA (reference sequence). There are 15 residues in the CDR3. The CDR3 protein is CSARMGGGRSGELFF. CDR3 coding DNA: TGCAGTGCTAGAATGGGGGGAGGGCGGAGCGGGGAGCTGTTTTTT.

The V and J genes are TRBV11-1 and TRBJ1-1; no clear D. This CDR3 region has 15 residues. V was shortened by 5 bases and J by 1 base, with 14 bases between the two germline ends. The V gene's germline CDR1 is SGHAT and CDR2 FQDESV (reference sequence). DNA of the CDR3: TGTGCCAGCAGCGAGGATGACGGACGGAACACTGAAGCTTTCTTT. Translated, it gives CASSEDDGRNTEAFF.

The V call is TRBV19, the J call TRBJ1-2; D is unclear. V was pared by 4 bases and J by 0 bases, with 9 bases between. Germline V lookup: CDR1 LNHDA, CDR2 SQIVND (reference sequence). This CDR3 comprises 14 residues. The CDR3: CASSRHSANYGYTF. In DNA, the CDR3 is TGTGCCAGTAGTAGACACAGTGCTAACTATGGCTACACCTTC. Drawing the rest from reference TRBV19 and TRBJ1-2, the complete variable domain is DGGITQSPKYLFRKEGQNVTLSCEQNLNHDAMYWYRQDPGQGLRLIYYSQIVNDFQKGDIAEGYSVSREKKESFPLTVTSAQKNPTAFYLCASSRHSANYGYTFGSGTRLTVV.